The text below deals with one T cell receptor (beta chain). Per the original methods: Estimated nucleated cell counts came from reference gene primer amplification. Here immunoSEQ multiplex PCR was the method, and the copy in TCRdb shows in-frame clones only, minus some. For V, J and clone size, that table is used; D and trimming come from the DNA. The sample lists 54,000 or so clones, 80% to 90% occurring once. This CDR3 is built from 13 residues. In germline, CDR1 is LNHDA, CDR2 SQIVND (reference sequence). V lost 5 bases to trimming and J lost 6 bases, with 10 bases between them. This sample was included in a study of blood T cell repertoires in COVID-19. Study at large: Samples taken during acute and convalescent COVID-19 were collected in the United States, Italy and Spain. T cells, B-cell-depleted T cells, or PBMCs provided the cDNA or gDNA that served as material.

The sample consisted of peripheral blood. The sequence derives from a human donor in a cohort sampled during active COVID-19. This chain connects TRBV19 to TRBJ1-4; D ambiguous. CDR3 sequence (DNA): TGTGCCAGTAGTTGGGTCGGAGATGAAAAACTGTTTTTT. This translates into CASSWVGDEKLFF.